These 4 T cell receptor beta chains were sequenced from one sample in a study of shared clonotypes between healthy human individuals. Sequencing was performed with immunoSEQ multiplex PCR; in TCRdb, only in-frame clones are kept and a portion is missing. The sample yields roughly 1,600,000 clones, about 98.5% seen once. Sequenced input: naive CD4+ T cells sorted from blood. Stated subset: CD45RA+ positively selected. The receptors originated from a young man in good health.

To note about this clone: This sample includes further DNA sequences coding for the same CDR3. The CDR3 nucleotides read TGTGCCAGCAGCTTCGGGGTACAAGAGACCCAGTACTTC. It translates to CASSFGVQETQYF. The chain joins TRBV11-2 to TRBJ2-5; D is perhaps TRBD2 (5 bases). Per germline, CDR1 SGHAT and CDR2 FQNNGV. This CDR3 has 13 amino acids. V was clipped by 3 bases and J by 2 bases, with 7 bases between them.

The chain uses TRBV7-9 and TRBJ2-1; the match to TRBD2 covers 11 bases. This CDR3 region has 19 residues. V gave up 3 bases and J gave up 8 bases; unmatched junction bases: 18. Germline loops: CDR1 SEHNR, CDR2 FQNEAQ (reference sequence). In DNA, the CDR3 is TGTGCCAGCAGCTTTCCGGCCAATCCTAGCGGGAGGAGGATCTATGAGCAGTTCTTC. Its translation: CASSFPANPSGRRIYEQFF.

The J gene is TRBJ1-2, the V gene TRBV7-2; D possibly corresponds to TRBD1 (5 bases). This CDR3 region has 14 residues. The V gene's germline CDR1 is SGHTA and CDR2 FQGNSA. V gave up 2 bases and J gave up 8 bases, with 15 bases separating them. The chain's CDR3 is CASSLSLTVMGYTF. In DNA, the CDR3 is TGTGCCAGCAGCTTATCCCTGACAGTTATGGGCTACACCTTC.

The J gene is TRBJ2-2, the V gene TRBV6-1, with D possibly being TRBD1 or TRBD2 (5 bases each). The CDR3 extends over 14 amino acids. Per germline, CDR1 MNHNS and CDR2 SASEGT. The V gene lost 4 bases and the J gene lost 6 bases, with 12 bases spanning the gap. The CDR3 spells CASSGQGPPGELFF. In nucleotides, the CDR3 is TGTGCCAGCAGTGGGCAGGGACCACCCGGGGAGCTGTTTTTT.